The T cell receptor beta chain under discussion was sequenced for a study of cytomegalovirus exposure and HLA in healthy donors. Germline CDR1 is LNHDA and CDR2 is SQIVND (reference sequence). After removal of 7 bases from V and 2 bases from J, the junction contained 6 bases not matched to a gene. There are 15 residues in the CDR3. The PCR made use of 60 Vbeta and 13 Jbeta primers. Original data processing: Later reanalysis found tens of millions of unique TCR beta chains, around 9.9 million of them shared. TCRdb's copy holds only in-frame clones and misses some; the assay was immunoSEQ multiplex PCR. For V, J and clone size, that table is used; D and trimming come from the DNA. The data show more than 200,000 clones, with approximately 87% seen just once and roughly 1.3% held by the top ten.

The TCR originated in a human donor in good health. The V and J genes are TRBV19 and TRBJ1-4, with 8 bases fitting TRBD1. Material for sequencing was PBMCs. The chain's CDR3 is CASNPTGGTNEKLFF. The CDR3 bases are TGTGCCAGTAACCCTACAGGGGGTACTAATGAAAAACTGTTTTTT.